Listed here are 4 T cell receptor beta chains from one sample, sequenced in a study of blood T cell repertoires in COVID-19 (dated by TCRdb to between 2020 and 2021). Libraries were built with the immunoSEQ multiplex PCR assay. This immuneACCESS table, as held by TCRdb, lists in-frame sequences with V and J called but not all clones. Of the missing ones, under half trace to an unresolved V gene in checked studies; the others have no known cause. The sample records about 45,000 clones, more than 70% of which are singletons. Together, the top ten hold 5.5% to 6.5% of the sample. The material sequenced was peripheral blood. The receptors were gathered from an elderly woman with acute or convalescent COVID-19.

This rearrangement joins TRBV6-5 to TRBJ1-1; 8 bases match TRBD1. Germline trimming cut 5 bases from V and 1 base from J; bases unmatched to any gene: 3. There are 14 residues in the CDR3. Germline CDR1 is MNHEY and CDR2 is SVGAGI. CDR3 bases: TGTGCCAGCAGTACCGGGACAGGGAACACTGAAGCTTTCTTT. Protein: CASSTGTGNTEAFF.

The chain is built from TRBV5-6 and TRBJ1-2; 10 bases are shared with TRBD1. From germline, CDR1 is SGHDT and CDR2 YYEEEE. The ends lost 5 bases at V and 8 bases at J; junction bases unmatched: 9. The CDR3 covers 14 residues. The CDR3 nucleotides are TGTGCCAGCAGGAGAAGACAGGGGGCGGTCGGCTACACCTTC. It encodes CASRRRQGAVGYTF. The variable domain in full, completed from reference TRBV5-6 and TRBJ1-2, reads DAGVTQSPTHLIKTRGQQVTLRCSPKSGHDTVSWYQQALGQGPQFIFQYYEEEERQRGNFPDRFSGHQFPNYSSELNVNALLLGDSALYLCASRRRQGAVGYTFGSGTRLTVV.

The chain links TRBV19 to TRBJ2-7; TRBD2 aligns across 12 bases. Germline CDR1 reads LNHDA; CDR2 reads SQIVND (reference sequence). CDR3 length: 15 residues. After removal of 5 bases from V and 3 bases from J, the junction contained 5 bases not matched to a gene. The CDR3 region is CASSSTSGGNYEQYF. DNA for the CDR3: TGTGCCAGTAGTTCTACTAGCGGGGGGAACTACGAGCAGTACTTC.

V and J are TRBV18 and TRBJ2-5; TRBD1 aligns across 9 bases. The CDR3 spans 15 residues. Germline V gene lookup returns CDR1 KGHSH and CDR2 LQKENI. After removal of 2 bases from V and 1 base from J, the junction contained 2 bases not matched to a gene. The CDR3 loop reads CASSPLQGAQETQYF. CDR3 DNA sequence: TGTGCCAGCTCACCATTACAGGGGGCCCAAGAGACCCAGTACTTC.